This entry is about one T cell receptor (beta chain). The sample is drawn from a study of blood T cell repertoires in COVID-19. Germline assignment: CDR1 SEHNR and CDR2 FQNEAQ (reference sequence). This CDR3 has 13 amino acids. V lost 6 bases, J lost 0 bases, and 8 bases lay in between. Repertoires were generated with immunoSEQ multiplex PCR, while TCRdb's copy carries only in-frame clones and drops some. Among tens of thousands of clones listed, over 70% were seen once. Sequences were obtained from peripheral blood. The TCR comes from a woman in her forties or fifties with acute or convalescent COVID-19. This chain links TRBV7-9 with TRBJ1-1; the D gene is possibly TRBD1 (5 bases). CDR3 protein: CASRGVMNTEAFF. In nucleotides, the CDR3 is TGTGCCAGCAGAGGGGTAATGAACACTGAAGCTTTCTTT.